This T cell receptor (beta chain) stems from a study of radiation and T cells in renal cell carcinoma. Sequenced by immunoSEQ multiplex PCR; TCRdb stores in-frame clones only, minus some. The sample contains roughly 120,000 clones, 82% of which appear only once. Per germline, CDR1 SGHAT and CDR2 FQNNGV. Trimming shortened V by 5 bases and J by 3 bases, and 14 bases separated the two germline ends. This CDR3 has 14 residues. Described time point: baseline pretreatment blood. The treatment: 15 Gy SBRT to primary tumor, nephrectomy 4 weeks later. This specimen consisted of blood, obtained from a patient whose treatment included radiotherapy and nephrectomy. The source is a woman aged 55-75 years with renal cell carcinoma. The V call is TRBV11-2, the J call TRBJ2-7; D remains ambiguous. CDR3: CASSPQRGHYEQYF. CDR3 DNA: TGTGCCAGCAGCCCCCAGCGTGGTCACTACGAGCAGTACTTC.